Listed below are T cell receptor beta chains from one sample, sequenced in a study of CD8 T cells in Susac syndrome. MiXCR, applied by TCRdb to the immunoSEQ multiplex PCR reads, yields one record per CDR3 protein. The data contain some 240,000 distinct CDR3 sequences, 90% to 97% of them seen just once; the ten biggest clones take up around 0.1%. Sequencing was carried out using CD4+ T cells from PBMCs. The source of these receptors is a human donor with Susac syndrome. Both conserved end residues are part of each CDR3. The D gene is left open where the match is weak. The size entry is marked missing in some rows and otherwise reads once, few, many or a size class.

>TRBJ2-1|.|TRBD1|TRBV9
TGTGCCAGCAGCACCGGGACAGGGGGTTATAGTGAGCAGTTCTTC
CASSTGTGGYSEQFF
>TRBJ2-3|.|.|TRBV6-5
TGTGCCAGCAGTCGAGGGGGCACAGATACGCAGTATTTT
CASSRGGTDTQYF
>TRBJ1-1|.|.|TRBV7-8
TGTGCCAGCAGCTTAGTTGGGTGGGGACACGGTAACTCTGAAGCTTTCTTT
CASSLVGWGHGNSEAFF
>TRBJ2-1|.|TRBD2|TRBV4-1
TGCGCCAGCAGCCAAGCTAGCGGGACCCAACATGAGCAGTTCTTC
CASSQASGTQHEQFF
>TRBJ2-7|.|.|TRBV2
TGTGCCAGCAGTCCCCGACAGACTTCCTACGAGCAGTACTTC
CASSPRQTSYEQYF
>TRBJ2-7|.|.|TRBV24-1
TGTGCCACCAGTAGAGCCGGAAACCTCTACGAGCAGTACTTC
CATSRAGNLYEQYF
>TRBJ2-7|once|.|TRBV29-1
TGCAGCGTTGAGCATTTCGGACGGTCCTCCTACGAGCAGTACTTC
CSVEHFGRSSYEQYF
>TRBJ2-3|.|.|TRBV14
TGTGCCAGCAGCCCTTTACGGCGGGGTAGCACAGATACGCAGTATTTT
CASSPLRRGSTDTQYF
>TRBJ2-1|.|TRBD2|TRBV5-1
TGCGCCAGCAGCTTCGGTAGCGGGAGATCCAATGAGCAGTTCTTC
CASSFGSGRSNEQFF
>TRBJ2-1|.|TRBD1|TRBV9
TGTGCCAGCAGCCCCCGACAGGGACCTTACAATGAGCAGTTCTTC
CASSPRQGPYNEQFF
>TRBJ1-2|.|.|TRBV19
TGTGCCAGTAGTATAGATCGAACGCAACGTGCGGCAGGCTACACCTTC
CASSIDRTQRAAGYTF
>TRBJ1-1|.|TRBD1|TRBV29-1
TGCAGCGTTGGGGACAGGAGGGATGGTGAAGCTTTCTTT
CSVGDRRDGEAFF
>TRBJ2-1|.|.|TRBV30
TGTGCCTGGAGTCGGGGCAGAGGATCCTACAATGAGCAGTTCTTC
CAWSRGRGSYNEQFF
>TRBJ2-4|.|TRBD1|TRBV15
TGTGCCACCAGCCGGGACAGTATCGTAGCCAAAAACATTCAGTACTTC
CATSRDSIVAKNIQYF
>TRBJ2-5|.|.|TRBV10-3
TGTGCCATCAGGCACCCCGGGTACCAAGAGACCCAGTACTTC
CAIRHPGYQETQYF
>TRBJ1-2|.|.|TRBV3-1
TGTGCCAGCAGCCAAGACGAATACTATGGCTACACCTTC
CASSQDEYYGYTF
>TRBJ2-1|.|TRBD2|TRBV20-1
TGCAGTGCTAGAGAAGGCGGGAGGGCCGGGGGGCAGTTCTTC
CSAREGGRAGGQFF
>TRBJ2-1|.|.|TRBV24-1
TGTGCCACCAGTGATTTGGGGGCTAATGAGCAGTTCTTC
CATSDLGANEQFF
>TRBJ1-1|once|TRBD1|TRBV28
TGTGCCAGCAGAATCCGGGACAGTGAAGCTTTCTTT
CASRIRDSEAFF
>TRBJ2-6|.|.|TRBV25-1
TGTGCCAGCAGCCGCCGGAGCAGCTCTGGGGTCAACGTCCTGACTTTC
CASSRRSSSGVNVLTF
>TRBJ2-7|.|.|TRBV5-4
TGTGCCAGCAGCCCCAGACCGACGGCCAGCTCCTACGAGCAGTACTTC
CASSPRPTASSYEQYF
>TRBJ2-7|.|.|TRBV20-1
TGCAGTGCTAGTTCAGTGACAAGAGGGGGGAACGAGCAGTACTTC
CSASSVTRGGNEQYF
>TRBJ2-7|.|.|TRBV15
TGTGCCACCAGCAGAGGCGGGGACTCGCCCGAGCAGTACTTC
CATSRGGDSPEQYF
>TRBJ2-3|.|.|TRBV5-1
TGCGCCAGCAGCTTGGTTCCCTCGAGCACAGATACGCAGTATTTT
CASSLVPSSTDTQYF
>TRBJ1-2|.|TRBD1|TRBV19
TGTGCCAGTAGTACCAAACCGGGACAGGGTTTTTTGAGCTACACCTTC
CASSTKPGQGFLSYTF
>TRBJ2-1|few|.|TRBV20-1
TGCAGTGCTAAGAACAATGAGCAGTTCTTC
CSAKNNEQFF
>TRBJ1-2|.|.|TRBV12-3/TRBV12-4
TGTGCCAGCAGTTTCACAGGCCGCGACTATGGCTACACCTTC
CASSFTGRDYGYTF
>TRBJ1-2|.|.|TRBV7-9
TGTGCCAGCAGCTTAGGTCCTAGCTATGGCTACACCTTC
CASSLGPSYGYTF
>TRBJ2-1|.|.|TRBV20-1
TGCAGTCCAGGTGAAAATGAGCAGTTCTTC
CSPGENEQFF
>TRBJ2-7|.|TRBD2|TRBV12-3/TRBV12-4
TGTGCCAGCAGTCGTACTAGCGGGGTATTTGAGCAGTACTTC
CASSRTSGVFEQYF
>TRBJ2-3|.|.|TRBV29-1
TGCAGCGTCGCCCTTGTTGGCGCCACAGATACGCAGTATTTT
CSVALVGATDTQYF
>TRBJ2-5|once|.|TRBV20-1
TGCAGTGCTCGCCCAGTAATCCGGGCCCAAGAGACCCAGTACTTC
CSARPVIRAQETQYF
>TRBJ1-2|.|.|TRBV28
TGTGCCAGCAGTTTAACAGACTATGGCTACACCTTC
CASSLTDYGYTF
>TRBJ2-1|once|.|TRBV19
TGTGCCAGCGGCTACAATGAGCAGTTCTTC
CASGYNEQFF
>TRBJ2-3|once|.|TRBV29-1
TGCAGCGTTGATTACGGGAAGGATCCGCAGTATTTT
CSVDYGKDPQYF
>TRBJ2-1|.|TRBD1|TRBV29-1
TGCAGCGTACAACAGGGGGCGAGTGAGCAGTTCTTC
CSVQQGASEQFF
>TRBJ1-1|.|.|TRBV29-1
TGCAGCGTCGCCCCAACAGGGAGGGCTGAAGCTTTCTTT
CSVAPTGRAEAFF
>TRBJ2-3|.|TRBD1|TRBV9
TGTGCCAGCAGCCCAGGGGGAAGCTCAGATACGCAGTATTTT
CASSPGGSSDTQYF
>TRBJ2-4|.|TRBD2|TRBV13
TGTGCCAGCAGCCGGGGGGGGCGAAGTCCGGCGGGAAACATTCAGTACTTC
CASSRGGRSPAGNIQYF
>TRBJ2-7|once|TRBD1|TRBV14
TGTGCCAGCAGCCAAGCGGGACAGGGATTCTACGAGCAGTACTTC
CASSQAGQGFYEQYF
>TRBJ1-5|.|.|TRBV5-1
TGCGCCAGCAGCTTGGCCGGGGGTAATCAGCCCCAGCATTTT
CASSLAGGNQPQHF
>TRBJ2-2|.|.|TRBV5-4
TGTGCCAGCAGCACCGGGACTCGTTACACCGGGGAGCTGTTTTTT
CASSTGTRYTGELFF
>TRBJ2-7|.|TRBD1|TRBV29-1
TGCAGCGTCATGGCCGGGACAGGGGACGAGCAGTACTTC
CSVMAGTGDEQYF
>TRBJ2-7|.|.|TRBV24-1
TGTGCCACCAGTGGCCGCGTGGGGTCGAGCTCCTACGAGCAGTACTTC
CATSGRVGSSSYEQYF
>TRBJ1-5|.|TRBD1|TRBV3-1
TGTGCCAGCAGCCAAGGAGGGGGCGGGCAGCCCCAGCATTTT
CASSQGGGGQPQHF
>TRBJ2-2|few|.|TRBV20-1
TGCAGTGCTAGTGACCATAACACCGGGGAGCTGTTTTTT
CSASDHNTGELFF
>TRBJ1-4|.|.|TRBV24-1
TGTGCCACCAGTGACCCCAACTCCGAAAAACTGTTTTTT
CATSDPNSEKLFF
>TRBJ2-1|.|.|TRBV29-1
TGCAGCGTTGAGCGGCATCCCAATGAGCAGTTCTTC
CSVERHPNEQFF
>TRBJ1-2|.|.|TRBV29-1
TGCAGCGTTGACAGGGGAGGCGGTGGCTACACCTTC
CSVDRGGGGYTF
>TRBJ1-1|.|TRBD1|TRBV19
TGTGCCAGTAGGAAACAGGGGATGAACACTGAAGCTTTCTTT
CASRKQGMNTEAFF
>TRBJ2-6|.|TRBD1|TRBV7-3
TGTGCCAGCAGCCTAGACAGGGGGCTTTCCTCTGGGGCCAACGTCCTGACTTTC
CASSLDRGLSSGANVLTF
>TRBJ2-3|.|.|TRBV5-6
TGTGCCAGCGGTAGAGGGACGCAGTATTTT
CASGRGTQYF
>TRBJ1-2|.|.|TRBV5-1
TGCGCCAGCTCCGTACAGGGCGATGGCTACACCTTC
CASSVQGDGYTF
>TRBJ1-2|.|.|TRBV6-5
TGTGCCAGCAGTTACTCGGATTCCGAATATGGCTACACCTTC
CASSYSDSEYGYTF
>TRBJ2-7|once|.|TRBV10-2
TGCGCCAGCAGACCGGAGGGGGCCTTCTACGAGCAGTACTTC
CASRPEGAFYEQYF